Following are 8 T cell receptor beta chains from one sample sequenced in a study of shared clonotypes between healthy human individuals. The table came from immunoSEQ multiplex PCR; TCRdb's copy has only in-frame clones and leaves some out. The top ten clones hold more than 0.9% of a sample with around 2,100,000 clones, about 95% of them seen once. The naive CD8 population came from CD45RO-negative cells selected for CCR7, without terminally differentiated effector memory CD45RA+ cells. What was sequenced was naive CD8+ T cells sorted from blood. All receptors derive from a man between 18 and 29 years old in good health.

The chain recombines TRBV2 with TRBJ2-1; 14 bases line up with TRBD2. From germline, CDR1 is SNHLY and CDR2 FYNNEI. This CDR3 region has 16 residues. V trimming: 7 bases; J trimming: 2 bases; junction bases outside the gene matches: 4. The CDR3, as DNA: TGTGCCAGCAAAAGACTAGCGGGAGGGACCTACAATGAGCAGTTCTTC. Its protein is CASKRLAGGTYNEQFF.

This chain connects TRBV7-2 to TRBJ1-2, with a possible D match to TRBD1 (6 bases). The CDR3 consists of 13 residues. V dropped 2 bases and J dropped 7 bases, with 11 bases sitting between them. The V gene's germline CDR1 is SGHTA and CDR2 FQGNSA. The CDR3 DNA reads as TGTGCCAGCAGCTTACAGGGGACCCCTGGCTACACCTTC. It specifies CASSLQGTPGYTF.

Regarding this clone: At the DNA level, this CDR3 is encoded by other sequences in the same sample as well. CDR3 protein: CASSYRDGYEQYF. The CDR3 coding sequence is TGTGCCAGCAGTTACAGGGATGGGTACGAGCAGTACTTC. This chain links TRBV27 with TRBJ2-7; TRBD1 might be the D (6 bases). This CDR3 region has 13 residues. CDR1 MNHEY and CDR2 SMNVEV come from the germline V gene (reference sequence). V was trimmed by 4 bases and J by 4 bases, leaving 11 bases between them.

In DNA form, the CDR3 reads TGTGCCAGCAGCTCCTCCTCCGGGACTAGCGGCTACGAGCAGTACTTC. Translating it yields CASSSSSGTSGYEQYF. The rearrangement links TRBV13 to TRBJ2-7, with 11 bases matching TRBD2. Germline CDR1 PRHDT, CDR2 FYEKMQ (reference sequence). V shed 4 bases and J 3 bases; nucleotides not matched to a gene: 8. The CDR3 has 16 amino acids.

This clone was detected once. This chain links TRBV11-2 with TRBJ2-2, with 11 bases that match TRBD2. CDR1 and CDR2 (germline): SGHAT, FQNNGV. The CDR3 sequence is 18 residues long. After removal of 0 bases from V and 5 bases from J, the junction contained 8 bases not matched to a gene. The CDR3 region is CASSLDPTSGSMTGELFF. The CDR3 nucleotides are TGTGCCAGCAGCTTAGATCCCACTAGCGGGAGTATGACCGGGGAGCTGTTTTTT.

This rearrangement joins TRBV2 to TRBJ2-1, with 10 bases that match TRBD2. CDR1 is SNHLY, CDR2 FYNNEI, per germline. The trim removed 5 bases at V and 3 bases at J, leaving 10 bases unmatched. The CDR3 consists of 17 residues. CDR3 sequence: CASSIYSGGSGYNEQFF. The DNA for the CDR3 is TGTGCCAGCAGTATATATAGCGGGGGGTCGGGCTACAATGAGCAGTTCTTC.

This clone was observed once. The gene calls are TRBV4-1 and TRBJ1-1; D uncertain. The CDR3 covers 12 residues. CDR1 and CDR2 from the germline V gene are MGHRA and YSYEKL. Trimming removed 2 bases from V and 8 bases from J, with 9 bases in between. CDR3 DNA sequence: TGCGCCAGCAGCCAATCCAGGACCGAAGCTTTCTTT. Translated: CASSQSRTEAFF.

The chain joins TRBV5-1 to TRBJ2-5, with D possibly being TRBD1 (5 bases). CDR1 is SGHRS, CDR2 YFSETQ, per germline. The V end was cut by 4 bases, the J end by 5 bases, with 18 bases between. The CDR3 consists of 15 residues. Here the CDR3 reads CASSLSGQGMETQYF. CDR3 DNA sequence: TGCGCCAGCAGCCTGTCAGGGCAGGGCATGGAGACCCAGTACTTC.